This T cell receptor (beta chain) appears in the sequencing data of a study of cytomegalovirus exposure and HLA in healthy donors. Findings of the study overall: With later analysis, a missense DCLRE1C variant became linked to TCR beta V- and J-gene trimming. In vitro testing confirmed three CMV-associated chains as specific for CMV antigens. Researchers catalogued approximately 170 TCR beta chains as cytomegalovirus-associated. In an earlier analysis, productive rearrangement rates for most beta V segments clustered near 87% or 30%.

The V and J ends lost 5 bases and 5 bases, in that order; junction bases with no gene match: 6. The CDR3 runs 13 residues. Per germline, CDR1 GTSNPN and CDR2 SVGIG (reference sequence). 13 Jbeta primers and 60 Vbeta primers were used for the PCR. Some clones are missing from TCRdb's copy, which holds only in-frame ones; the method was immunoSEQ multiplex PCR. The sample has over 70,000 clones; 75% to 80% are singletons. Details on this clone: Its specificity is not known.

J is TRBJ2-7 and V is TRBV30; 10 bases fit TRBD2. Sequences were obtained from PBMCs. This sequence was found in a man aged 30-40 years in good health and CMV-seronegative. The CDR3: CAWASGRYNEQYF. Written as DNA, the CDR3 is TGTGCCTGGGCTAGCGGGAGATACAACGAGCAGTACTTC.